The 16 T cell receptor beta chains below all came from one sample that was sequenced in a study of blood T cell repertoires in COVID-19. Only in-frame clones appear in the TCRdb table, and some are missing; sequencing was by immunoSEQ multiplex PCR. Of over 300,000 clones in the sample, 80% to 90% were seen once. The sequenced sample was PBMCs or T cells enriched from blood (not recorded which). Receptors originate from a man younger than 40 who had recovered from COVID-19.

The V and J genes are TRBV5-1 and TRBJ2-1; D possibly corresponds to TRBD1 (5 bases). Trimming pared 0 bases from V and 7 bases from J, leaving 11 bases between. This CDR3 region has 14 residues. Per germline, CDR1 SGHRS and CDR2 YFSETQ. The CDR3 loop reads CASSLAIRVNEQFF. Here the CDR3 DNA reads TGCGCCAGCAGCTTGGCCATCAGGGTGAATGAGCAGTTCTTC.

The J gene is TRBJ1-3, the V gene TRBV30; the match to TRBD1 covers 8 bases. This CDR3 has 14 residues. The germline CDR1 and CDR2 sequences are GTSNPN and SVGIG (reference sequence). V lost 4 bases, J lost 4 bases, and 6 bases stayed unmatched. The CDR3 DNA sequence: TGTGCCTGGAACGCAGGGGGCCTGGGAAACACCATATATTTT. Amino acid sequence: CAWNAGGLGNTIYF.

The genes are TRBV5-4 and TRBJ1-1, with D uncertain. The ends were cut back, 4 bases at V and 4 bases at J, with 14 bases in the middle. Germline assignment: CDR1 SGHNT and CDR2 YYREEE (reference sequence). The CDR3 length is 14 residues. Written as DNA, the CDR3 is TGTGCCAGCAGCACTGGACGGGATTCCACTGAAGCTTTCTTT. It yields the protein CASSTGRDSTEAFF.

J is TRBJ2-1 and V is TRBV2, with a possible D match to TRBD2 (5 bases). Germline values: CDR1 SNHLY, CDR2 FYNNEI. CDR3 length equals 11 residues. Trimming cost V 5 bases and J 11 bases, with 10 bases left between them. CDR3 sequence reads: CASSRTEKQFF. The CDR3 DNA follows: TGTGCCAGCAGTCGGACTGAAAAGCAGTTCTTC.

This clone was recorded once. J is TRBJ1-2 and V is TRBV20-1; D gene ambiguous. CDR1 and CDR2 from the germline V gene are DFQATT and SNEGSKA (reference sequence). The ends were cut back, 5 bases at V and 8 bases at J, with 12 bases in the middle. CDR3 length: 11 residues. CDR3 nucleotide sequence: TGCAGTGCTTTCATGCGCGGGGGCTACACCTTC. Encoded protein: CSAFMRGGYTF.

The V call is TRBV9, the J call TRBJ1-6; a weak D match, TRBD1 (5 bases). CDR3 length: 13 residues. The ends were cut back, 0 bases at V and 9 bases at J, with 7 bases in the middle. From germline, CDR1 is SGDLS and CDR2 YYNGEE. The DNA for the CDR3 is TGTGCCAGCAGCGTAGACAGGACTTCACCCCTCCACTTT. Amino acid sequence: CASSVDRTSPLHF.

The rearrangement uses TRBV4-1 and TRBJ2-1; 8 nucleotides agree with TRBD2. This CDR3 has 17 amino acids. Germline CDR1 and CDR2: MGHRA and YSYEKL. V trimming: 1 base; J trimming: 2 bases; junction bases outside the gene matches: 7. The CDR3 protein is CASSQGASGGAYNEQFF. CDR3 nucleotide sequence: TGCGCCAGCAGCCAAGGTGCCTCGGGGGGGGCCTACAATGAGCAGTTCTTC.

Worth noting for this clone: The junction shows a germline mismatch at one end, possibly a read error. The rearrangement links TRBV14 to TRBJ2-1; D ambiguous. Germline-derived CDR1 and CDR2 are SGHDN and FVKESK. The CDR3 is made up of 13 amino acids. CDR3 in amino acids: CASSQELYYEQFF. For the CDR3, the DNA is TGTGCCAGCAGCCAAGAGCTCTACTATGAGCAGTTCTTC.

The chain carries TRBV5-4 and TRBJ1-2; TRBD1 aligns across 7 bases. Germline CDR1 and CDR2: SGHNT and YYREEE (reference sequence). This CDR3 comprises 14 residues. J was trimmed by 7 bases and V by 2 bases; bases with no gene match: 8. The CDR3 nucleotides read TGTGCCAGCAGCTTTTATATAGGGGGCATTGGCTACACCTTC. Translated: CASSFYIGGIGYTF.

The CDR3 sequence is CASSLSLEETQYF. CDR3 DNA: TGTGCCAGCAGCTTAAGTCTAGAAGAGACCCAGTACTTC. The chain employs TRBV7-3 and TRBJ2-5, with D hard to call. The CDR3 has 13 residues. Germline CDR1 and CDR2: SGHTA and FQGTGA. Trimming shortened V by 1 base and J by 3 bases, and 6 bases separated the two germline ends.

Remarks on this clone: The identical CDR3 is also encoded by other nucleotide sequences in the sample. The chain recombines TRBV7-2 with TRBJ1-5; TRBD1 matches 9 bases. There are 16 residues in the CDR3. V lost 3 bases and J lost 0; bases outside the gene matches: 3. Germline lookup yields CDR1 SGHTA and CDR2 FQGNSA. The CDR3 is CASSLDRGDSNQPQHF. The CDR3 region has the DNA TGTGCCAGCAGCTTGGACAGGGGAGATAGCAATCAGCCCCAGCATTTT.

The genes are TRBV27 and TRBJ1-5, with TRBD1 identical over 8 bases. The ends lost 5 bases at V and 2 bases at J; junction bases unmatched: 14. Germline V gives CDR1 MNHEY, CDR2 SMNVEV (reference sequence). The CDR3 is 18 residues long. The CDR3 here is CASSRAAQGAVGNQPQHF. DNA for the CDR3: TGTGCCAGCAGTAGAGCTGCCCAGGGGGCGGTCGGCAATCAGCCCCAGCATTTT.

This chain joins TRBV20-1 and TRBJ2-7; 13 bases agree with TRBD2. Germline CDR1 DFQATT, CDR2 SNEGSKA (reference sequence). The CDR3 spans 14 residues. Germline trimming cut 3 bases from V and 2 bases from J; bases unmatched to any gene: 1. CDR3 in DNA: TGCAGTGCTAGTACTAGCGGGGGGGCCTACGAGCAGTACTTC. Amino acid sequence: CSASTSGGAYEQYF.

The rearrangement uses TRBV9 and TRBJ2-3; tentative D call: TRBD2 (6 bases). The CDR3 length is 17 residues. Germline CDR1 and CDR2: SGDLS and YYNGEE. Trimming pared 3 bases from V and 6 bases from J, leaving 23 bases between. The CDR3 sequence is CASSEIWGSGPGDTQYF. The CDR3 nucleotides read TGTGCCAGCAGCGAAATCTGGGGGAGCGGGCCTGGGGATACGCAGTATTTT.

CDR3 nucleotide sequence: TGTGCCAGCAGCCCCCACCGGGACAGAAGCGGTGGCTACACCTTC. As protein: CASSPHRDRSGGYTF. The J gene is TRBJ1-2, the V gene TRBV7-9; 7 bases map to TRBD1. V lost 5 bases and J lost 7; bases outside the gene matches: 13. CDR1 is SEHNR, CDR2 FQNEAQ, per germline (reference sequence). The CDR3 runs to 15 residues.

The rearrangement uses TRBV21-1 and TRBJ1-4; the table assigns TRBD1, which was not confirmed against the DNA. TRBV21-1 is an annotated pseudogene. This CDR3 comprises 16 residues. CDR3 nucleotides: TGTGCCAGCAGCCATGGACAGCCCTTCTTTAATGAAAAACTGTTTTTT. Protein product: CASSHGQPFFNEKLFF.